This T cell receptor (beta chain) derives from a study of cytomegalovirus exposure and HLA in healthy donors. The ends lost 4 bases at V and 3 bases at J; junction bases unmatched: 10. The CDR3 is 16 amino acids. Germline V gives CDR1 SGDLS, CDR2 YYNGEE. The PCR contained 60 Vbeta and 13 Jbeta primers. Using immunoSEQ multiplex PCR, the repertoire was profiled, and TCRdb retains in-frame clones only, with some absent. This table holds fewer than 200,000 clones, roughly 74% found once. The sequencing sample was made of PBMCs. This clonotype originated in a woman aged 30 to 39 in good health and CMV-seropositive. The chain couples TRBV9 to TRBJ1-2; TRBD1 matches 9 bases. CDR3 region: CASSPHRDRVDYGYTF. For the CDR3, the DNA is TGTGCCAGCAGCCCCCACCGGGACAGGGTGGACTATGGCTACACCTTC.